This T cell receptor (beta chain) came from a study of CD8 T cells in ankylosing spondylitis. Trimming cost V 7 bases and J 6 bases, with 19 bases left between them. CDR3 size: 15 residues. Germline assignment: CDR1 SNHLY and CDR2 FYNNEI. TCRdb called the 5' RACE reads again in MiXCR, with one record for every CDR3 protein. Altogether around 220,000 distinct CDR3 sequences are present, 8% to 11% being singletons, with the ten largest covering 20% to 25%. Sequenced material: blood, either unsorted or a sorted T cell fraction (not recorded which). This TCR came from a male donor with ankylosing spondylitis or in good health (not recorded which). This rearrangement joins TRBV2 to TRBJ2-1; D perhaps matches TRBD1 (6 bases). The DNA of the CDR3 is TGTGCCAGCACCAGAGCAACAGGGTCGGGCAATGAGCAGTTCTTC. Protein: CASTRATGSGNEQFF.